This T cell receptor beta chain appears in the sequencing data of a study of OX40 agonist ivuxolimab in advanced cancers. Per germline, CDR1 SGHDT and CDR2 YYEEEE. V lost 2 bases to trimming and J lost 0 bases; unmatched junction nucleotides: 13. This CDR3 contains 18 residues. Here immunoSEQ multiplex PCR was the method, and the copy in TCRdb shows in-frame clones only, minus some. The sample records tens of thousands of clones, 91% being singletons. This sequence was found in an adult with an advanced solid tumor such as melanoma, head and neck, liver or kidney cancer. This sequence joins TRBV5-6 and TRBJ1-1; TRBD1 matches at 7 bases. The sequencing here drew on CD4+ or CD8+ T cells sorted from blood, taken in a trial of the OX40 agonist ivuxolimab. This chain's CDR3 is CASSLGGQRNIMNTEAFF. Here the CDR3 DNA reads TGTGCCAGCAGCTTAGGGGGACAGAGGAACATCATGAACACTGAAGCTTTCTTT. The full variable domain, in which reference TRBV5-6 and TRBJ1-1 provide the parts outside the CDR3, is DAGVTQSPTHLIKTRGQQVTLRCSPKSGHDTVSWYQQALGQGPQFIFQYYEEEERQRGNFPDRFSGHQFPNYSSELNVNALLLGDSALYLCASSLGGQRNIMNTEAFFGQGTRLTVV.